This TCR beta chain was identified in a study of T cell responses to AZD1222 COVID-19 vaccine. Study-level findings and limits: Among the donors, most were white British and more were female, and clonal diversity was possibly underestimated.

A note on this clone: What it recognizes is unknown.

CDR1 and CDR2 (germline): MDHEN, SYDVKM. With 5 bases removed from V and 0 bases from J, the gap between germline ends came to 11 bases. The CDR3 sequence is 15 residues long. Measured with immunoSEQ multiplex PCR; TCRdb has only the in-frame clones, and not every one. The sample holds more than 100,000 clones, 70% to 90% seen once. The gene calls are TRBV28 and TRBJ2-1, with a possible D match to TRBD2 (6 bases). Material: peripheral blood, obtained on day 0 of AZD1222 vaccination. This receptor was identified in an adult in good health. The CDR3 reads CASSPRLVSYNEQFF. The CDR3 DNA is TGTGCCAGCAGTCCTAGACTAGTCTCCTACAATGAGCAGTTCTTC. Full variable domain (remainder filled in from reference TRBV28 and TRBJ2-1): DVKVTQSSRYLVKRTGEKVFLECVQDMDHENMFWYRQDPGLGLRLIYFSYDVKMKEKGDIPEGYSVSREKKERFSLILESASTNQTSMYLCASSPRLVSYNEQFFGPGTRLTVL.